This T cell receptor (beta chain) was identified in a study of blood T cells in healthy people across ages. Study findings and constraints: The study could not conclusively compare naive and antigen-experienced cells, given its unsorted PBMCs. TCR beta diversity, measured per million T cells, fell in a roughly linear way with age.

The authors extracted at least 6 micrograms of total RNA per sample. Sample-barcoded 5' priming and a J-beta primer mix drove a second PCR of about 7 to 12 cycles. TCRdb redid the calling of the 5' RACE reads with MiXCR, one entry per CDR3 protein. The sample yields more than 1 million distinct CDR3 sequences, more than 40% seen once. The germline V and J ends were trimmed by 8 bases and 6 bases, with 20 bases remaining between them. The CDR3 covers 13 residues. Germline V gene data show CDR1 as DFQATT and CDR2 as SNEGSKA (reference sequence). Turning to this clonotype: What it binds is unknown.

What was sequenced was blood. The J gene is TRBJ2-7, the V gene TRBV20-1, with a possible D match to TRBD2 (5 bases). The TCR comes from an older woman in good health. The CDR3: CSIRRPAGREQYF. CDR3 bases: TGCAGTATTCGGCGTCCCGCGGGCCGCGAGCAGTACTTC.